The 28 T cell receptor beta chains in this list originate from one sample, sequenced in a study of T cells after yellow fever vaccination. One entry per CDR3 protein, called by TCRdb with MiXCR from the 5' RACE reads. The data hold 95,000 to 150,000 distinct CDR3 sequences, with under 8% observed a single time. Sequenced here: CD4+ T cells sorted from PBMCs, sampled more than 8 days after the first yellow fever vaccination. The receptors shown here come from a man younger than 30 who received the YFV17D yellow fever vaccine.

This clonotype was found a few times. This chain connects TRBV20-1 to TRBJ2-1, with TRBD2 matching 13 bases. CDR1 is DFQATT and CDR2 is SNEGSKA in the germline V gene (reference sequence). After removal of 6 bases from V and 0 bases from J, the junction contained 11 bases not matched to a gene. This CDR3 region has 18 residues. DNA for the CDR3: TGCAGTGCCCTTGGACTAGCGGGGGCCTCCAGCTCCTACAATGAGCAGTTCTTC. This translates into CSALGLAGASSSYNEQFF.

In this sample, this clonotype turned up a few times. The gene calls are TRBV3-1 and TRBJ1-2, with a possible D match to TRBD1 (5 bases). V gave up 0 bases and J gave up 4 bases, with 9 bases separating them. Germline-derived CDR1 and CDR2 are LGHDT and YNNKEL (reference sequence). This CDR3 has 14 amino acids. CDR3: CASSQERQSYGYTF. CDR3 nucleotide sequence: TGTGCCAGCAGCCAAGAACGACAGAGCTATGGCTACACCTTC.

At least ten counts were recorded for this clonotype. V is TRBV5-4 and J is TRBJ1-5; D is ambiguous. CDR3 length equals 15 residues. Germline CDR1 is SGHNT and CDR2 is YYREEE (reference sequence). Between the trimmed V and J ends, which lost 1 base and 4 bases, there was a span of 12 bases. In DNA form, the CDR3 reads TGTGCCAGCAGCTTGTATATGCAGCCTAATCAGCCCCAGCATTTT. Protein sequence: CASSLYMQPNQPQHF. Based on the CDR3 plus reference TRBV5-4 and TRBJ1-5, the full variable domain is ETGVTQSPTHLIKTRGQQVTLRCSSQSGHNTVSWYQQALGQGPQFIFQYYREEENGRGNFPPRFSGLQFPNYSSELNVNALELDDSALYLCASSLYMQPNQPQHFGDGTRLSIL.

This clonotype was found many times. The chain employs TRBV12-3 or TRBV12-4 and TRBJ2-3, with 9 positions matching TRBD2. V shed 8 bases, J shed 4 bases, and the junction held 10 bases outside the gene matches. The CDR3 is 15 amino acids. The CDR3 DNA sequence: TGTGCCAGCTGCCGTAGCGGGGGCGGCGCAGATACGCAGTATTTT. Translation gives CASCRSGGGADTQYF.

This clonotype was detected ten times or more. The CDR3 here is CASSLWSSYEQYV. CDR3 bases: TGTGCCAGCAGTTTATGGAGCTCCTACGAGCAGTACGTC. The chain carries TRBV28 and TRBJ2-7; D unresolved. The V gene's germline CDR1 is MDHEN and CDR2 SYDVKM. Trimming removed 0 bases at V and 0 bases at J, with 3 bases between. This CDR3 has 13 amino acids.

The sample holds many counts of this clonotype. J is TRBJ2-3 and V is TRBV5-1; a possible D gene is TRBD1 (6 bases). Germline V CDR1 and CDR2: SGHRS, YFSETQ. The V end was cut by 4 bases, the J end by 1 base, with 10 bases between. The CDR3 spans 14 residues. The CDR3 region has the DNA TGCGCCAGCAGCCTCAGGGGTGGCACAGATACGCAGTATTTT. This translates into CASSLRGGTDTQYF.

This clonotype was seen a few times. The rearrangement joins TRBV2 to TRBJ2-5; 7 bases match TRBD1. The CDR3 loop spans 16 amino acids. The J segment lost 1 base and the V segment lost 1 base, leaving 6 bases of the junction unmatched. Per germline, CDR1 SNHLY and CDR2 FYNNEI. The CDR3 DNA sequence: TGTGCCAGCAGTGAAGAGACAGGGCGACTCCAAGAGACCCAGTACTTC. Translating it yields CASSEETGRLQETQYF.

In this sample, this clonotype turned up many times. No DNA is shown, since the ends of the CDR3 on it are uncertain; the CDR3 is the one TCRdb lists. V gene TRBV19 combines with J gene TRBJ2-2. Germline V gene sequence: CDR1 LNHDA, CDR2 SQIVND (reference sequence). The CDR3 has 14 amino acids, counting both end residues. The chain's CDR3 is CASKGMDAPGSCFF.

This clonotype has a count of ten or more. As DNA, the CDR3 is TGTGCCAGCAGCGTAGGGGGAGGGGGGGGCACAGATACGCAGTATTTT. It encodes CASSVGGGGGTDTQYF. The rearrangement joins TRBV9 to TRBJ2-3; D is perhaps TRBD2 (7 bases). Germline V gene lookup returns CDR1 SGDLS and CDR2 YYNGEE. V lost 0 bases and J lost 1, with 12 bases in between. The CDR3 runs to 16 residues.

This clonotype was found many times. V and J are TRBV5-1 and TRBJ2-5; a weak D match, TRBD1 (5 bases). Trimming removed 0 bases from V and 1 base from J, with 7 bases in between. This CDR3 has 14 amino acids. Germline CDR1 is SGHRS and CDR2 is YFSETQ. CDR3 coding DNA: TGCGCCAGCAGCTTGGGACAGCGCCAAGAGACCCAGTACTTC. This sequence encodes CASSLGQRQETQYF.

In its sample, this clonotype was seen a few times. V gene TRBV11-3 combines with J gene TRBJ2-5; unclear D gene. The V gene lost 1 base and the J gene lost 0 bases, with 12 bases spanning the gap. This CDR3 is built from 16 residues. The V gene's germline CDR1 is SGHNT and CDR2 YENEEA. This CDR3 reads CASSLGPFTNQETQYF. The DNA of the CDR3 is TGTGCCAGCAGCTTAGGACCGTTCACCAACCAAGAGACCCAGTACTTC.

In this sample, this clonotype turned up many times. The V gene is TRBV7-2, the J gene TRBJ1-2, with unresolved D. The CDR3 runs 14 residues. The V end was cut by 5 bases, the J end by 9 bases, with 19 bases between. Per germline, CDR1 SGHTA and CDR2 FQGNSA. DNA of the CDR3: TGTGCCAGCAGCCCTACCCGAGAGGGTCCGAGCTACACCTTC. This sequence encodes CASSPTREGPSYTF.

This clonotype showed up just a few times. The J gene is TRBJ2-7, the V gene TRBV6-5, with 8 nucleotides matching TRBD1. The V gene end was trimmed by 0 bases and the J gene end by 0 bases; junction bases not matched to a gene: 1. CDR3 length: 15 amino acids. Looked up from germline, CDR1 is MNHEY and CDR2 is SVGAGI. This chain's CDR3 is CASSYSTGASYEQYF. DNA for the CDR3: TGTGCCAGCAGTTACTCGACAGGGGCCTCCTACGAGCAGTACTTC.

This clonotype has a count of ten or more. This rearrangement joins TRBV20-1 to TRBJ2-1; 10 nucleotides align to TRBD2. Trimming at V came to 0 bases and at J to 6 bases, leaving 5 bases not matched to a gene. Germline CDR1 reads DFQATT; CDR2 reads SNEGSKA (reference sequence). The CDR3 is 15 amino acids. Here the CDR3 reads CSARDQSGGANEQFF. The CDR3 DNA sequence: TGCAGTGCTAGAGATCAGAGCGGGGGGGCCAATGAGCAGTTCTTC.

This clonotype was counted at least ten times. The chain is built from TRBV28 and TRBJ1-5; no clear D. Germline CDR1 reads MDHEN; CDR2 reads SYDVKM. The CDR3 contains 14 residues. V was trimmed by 5 bases and J by 5 bases, leaving 13 bases between them. The CDR3 reads CASSGGPDHQPQHF. The CDR3, as DNA: TGTGCCAGCAGTGGCGGACCTGATCATCAGCCCCAGCATTTT. The entire variable domain, with the rest obtained from reference TRBV28 and TRBJ1-5, is as follows: DVKVTQSSRYLVKRTGEKVFLECVQDMDHENMFWYRQDPGLGLRLIYFSYDVKMKEKGDIPEGYSVSREKKERFSLILESASTNQTSMYLCASSGGPDHQPQHFGDGTRLSIL.

This clonotype was observed at least ten times. V and J are TRBV7-2 and TRBJ2-7; TRBD1 agrees at 12 bases. The CDR3 loop spans 17 amino acids. The V segment lost 2 bases and the J segment 5 bases; nucleotides outside the gene matches: 10. Germline CDR1 reads SGHTA; CDR2 reads FQGNSA. The DNA of the CDR3 is TGTGCCAGCAGCTTACACGGGACAGGGGGCAGAAACGACGAGCAGTACTTC. As protein: CASSLHGTGGRNDEQYF.

This clonotype was seen ten or more times. This rearrangement joins TRBV21-1 to TRBJ2-4; the DNA was not used to check the table's D call, TRBD1. TRBV21-1 is given as a pseudogene. The CDR3 totals 15 residues. Here the CDR3 DNA reads TGTGCCAGGACCCCGGGACAGGGGGATCGAAACATTCAGTACTTC. Protein: CARTPGQGDRNIQYF.

In its sample, this clonotype was seen many times. The gene calls are TRBV12-3 or TRBV12-4 and TRBJ1-2; the match to TRBD1 covers 7 bases. Losses at the gene ends were 5 bases for V and 5 bases for J; bases not matched to a gene: 2. This CDR3 has 12 residues. The CDR3 DNA follows: TGTGCCAGCAGTCCACAGGGGTATGGCTACACCTTC. The encoded protein is CASSPQGYGYTF.

This chain links TRBV5-1 with TRBJ2-2; D remains ambiguous. Trimming left V 4 bases short and J 7 bases short, with 11 bases between. Per the germline V gene, CDR1 is SGHRS and CDR2 is YFSETQ. This CDR3 contains 13 residues. The DNA of the CDR3 is TGCGCCAGCAGCCGTGACGCTAACGGGGAGCTGTTTTTT. Encoded protein: CASSRDANGELFF.

This clonotype was picked up many times. The chain recombines TRBV20-1 with TRBJ2-5; D possibly uses TRBD1 or TRBD2 (5 bases each). The germline V gene has CDR1 DFQATT and CDR2 SNEGSKA (reference sequence). V was pared by 6 bases and J by 3 bases, with 14 bases between. The CDR3 spans 13 residues. The CDR3 DNA sequence: TGCAGTGCCCCCGGGGCCAGGGAAGAGACCCAGTACTTC. Protein sequence: CSAPGAREETQYF.

This clonotype was seen ten or more times. The chain has TRBV20-1 and TRBJ1-5; D is undetermined. Trimming stripped 0 bases from V and 6 bases from J, with 12 bases between. The germline V gene has CDR1 DFQATT and CDR2 SNEGSKA (reference sequence). The CDR3 runs 14 residues. CDR3 coding DNA: TGCAGTGCTAGAGATGGGCCCTCCCGTCAGCCCCAGCATTTT. It codes for CSARDGPSRQPQHF.

This clonotype came up many times. The chain carries TRBV28 and TRBJ2-3; possibly TRBD2 for D (5 bases). V lost 7 bases and J 3 bases, leaving 20 bases between the germline ends. Looked up from germline, CDR1 is MDHEN and CDR2 is SYDVKM. The CDR3 sequence is 16 residues long. CDR3 amino acids: CASTDMDFAETDTQYF. Here the CDR3 DNA reads TGTGCCAGCACCGATATGGACTTCGCCGAGACAGATACGCAGTATTTT.

This clonotype was counted ten times or more. The rearrangement joins TRBV15 to TRBJ1-5, with a weak D call TRBD1 (5 bases). Trimming removed 0 bases at V and 6 bases at J, with 21 bases between. Germline values: CDR1 LNHNV, CDR2 YYDKDF (reference sequence). The CDR3 spans 18 residues. The CDR3 nucleotides are TGTGCCACCAGCAGAGATTGGCTGGCGGGAGGGGTTGTTCAGCCCCAGCATTTT. Its protein product is CATSRDWLAGGVVQPQHF. The full variable domain, in which reference TRBV15 and TRBJ1-5 provide the parts outside the CDR3, is DAMVIQNPRYQVTQFGKPVTLSCSQTLNHNVMYWYQQKSSQAPKLLFHYYDKDFNNEADTPDNFQSRRPNTSFCFLDIRSPGLGDTAMYLCATSRDWLAGGVVQPQHFGDGTRLSIL.

This clonotype has ten or more counts. In DNA, the CDR3 is TGTGCCAGCAGGGGACAGGTCTATGGCTACACCTTC. It specifies CASRGQVYGYTF. The rearrangement links TRBV9 to TRBJ1-2; 8 positions agree with TRBD1. This CDR3 spans 12 amino acids. J lost 4 bases, V lost 5 bases, and 1 base had no gene match. The germline CDR1 and CDR2 sequences are SGDLS and YYNGEE.

This clonotype was seen many times. This chain connects TRBV7-2 to TRBJ1-6, with D possibly being TRBD1 (5 bases). Trimming stripped 6 bases from V and 10 bases from J, with 13 bases between. The CDR3 is 13 amino acids. Germline V gives CDR1 SGHTA, CDR2 FQGNSA. CDR3 sequence: CASRPIGGSPLHF. For the CDR3, the DNA is TGTGCCAGCAGGCCGATCGGGGGATCACCCCTCCACTTT.

This clonotype was recorded many times. The CDR3 region is CASSQAGEYTQYF. CDR3 coding DNA: TGCGCCAGCAGCCAAGCGGGGGAGTATACGCAGTATTTT. The J gene is TRBJ2-3, the V gene TRBV5-1; TRBD2 agrees at 8 bases. CDR3 length: 13 amino acids. CDR1 SGHRS and CDR2 YFSETQ come from the germline V gene. With 4 bases clipped from V and 7 bases from J, the junction kept 5 bases outside the gene matches.

There are many counts of this clonotype. The chain joins TRBV27 to TRBJ2-1; the D gene is possibly TRBD1 (5 bases). Looked up from germline, CDR1 is MNHEY and CDR2 is SMNVEV (reference sequence). The CDR3 extends over 13 amino acids. V was clipped by 8 bases and J by 2 bases, with 10 bases between them. As DNA, the CDR3 is TGTGCCAGCCGACAGTTTACCTACAATGAGCAGTTCTTC. This codes for CASRQFTYNEQFF.

This clonotype was picked up a small number of times. This sequence joins TRBV10-3 and TRBJ2-5; 11 nucleotides match TRBD2. The CDR3 has 14 amino acids. The germline V gene encodes CDR1 ENHRY and CDR2 SYGVKD. J was trimmed by 5 bases and V by 4 bases; bases with no gene match: 3. The DNA for the CDR3 is TGTGCCATCAGTGTACTAGCGGGGGCTGAGACCCAGTACTTC. This sequence encodes CAISVLAGAETQYF.